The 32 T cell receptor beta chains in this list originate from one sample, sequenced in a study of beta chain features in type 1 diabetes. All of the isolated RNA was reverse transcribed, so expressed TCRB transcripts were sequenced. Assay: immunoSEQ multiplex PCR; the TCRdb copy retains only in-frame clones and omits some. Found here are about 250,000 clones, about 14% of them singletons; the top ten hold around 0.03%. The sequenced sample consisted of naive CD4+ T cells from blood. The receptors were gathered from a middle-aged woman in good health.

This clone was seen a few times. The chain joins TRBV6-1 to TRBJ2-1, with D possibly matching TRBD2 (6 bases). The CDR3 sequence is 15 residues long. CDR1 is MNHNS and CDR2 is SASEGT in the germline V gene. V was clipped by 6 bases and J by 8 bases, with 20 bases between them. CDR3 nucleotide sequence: TGTGCCAGCAGCTCAGTGACTAGTCCGTCCCATGAGCAGTTCTTC. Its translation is CASSSVTSPSHEQFF.

CDR3 DNA: TGTGCCAGCTCACCACCGTGGGCCCGGTATGACTATGGCTACACCTTC. Protein product: CASSPPWARYDYGYTF. The chain is built from TRBV18 and TRBJ1-2; no clear D gene. Germline V gene data show CDR1 as KGHSH and CDR2 as LQKENI. The CDR3 runs 16 residues. V dropped 0 bases and J dropped 3 bases, with 14 bases sitting between them.

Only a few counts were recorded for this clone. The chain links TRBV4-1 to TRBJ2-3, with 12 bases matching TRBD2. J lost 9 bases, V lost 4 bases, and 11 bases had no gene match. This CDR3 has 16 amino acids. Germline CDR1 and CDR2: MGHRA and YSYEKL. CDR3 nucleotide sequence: TGCGCCAGCAGCCCACCACTAGCGGGGGGCGCGGGGACGCAGTATTTT. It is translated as CASSPPLAGGAGTQYF.

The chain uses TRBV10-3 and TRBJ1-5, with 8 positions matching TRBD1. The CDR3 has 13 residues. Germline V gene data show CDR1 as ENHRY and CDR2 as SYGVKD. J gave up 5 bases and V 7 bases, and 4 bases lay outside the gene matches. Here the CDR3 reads CAIKGTGDQPQHF. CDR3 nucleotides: TGTGCCATCAAAGGGACAGGAGATCAGCCCCAGCATTTT.

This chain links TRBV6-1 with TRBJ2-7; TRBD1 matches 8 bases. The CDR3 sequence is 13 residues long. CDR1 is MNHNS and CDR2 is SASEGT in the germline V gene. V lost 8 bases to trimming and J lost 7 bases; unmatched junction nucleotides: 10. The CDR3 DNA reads TGTGCCAGCCGACGACAGGGGCTGGATGAGCAGTACTTC. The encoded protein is CASRRQGLDEQYF.

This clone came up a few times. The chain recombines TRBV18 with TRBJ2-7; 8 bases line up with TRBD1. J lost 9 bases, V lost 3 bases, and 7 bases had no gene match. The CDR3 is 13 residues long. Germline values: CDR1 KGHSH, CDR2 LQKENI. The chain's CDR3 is CASSPLDRDAQYF. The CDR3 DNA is TGTGCCAGCTCACCGTTGGACAGGGATGCGCAGTACTTC.

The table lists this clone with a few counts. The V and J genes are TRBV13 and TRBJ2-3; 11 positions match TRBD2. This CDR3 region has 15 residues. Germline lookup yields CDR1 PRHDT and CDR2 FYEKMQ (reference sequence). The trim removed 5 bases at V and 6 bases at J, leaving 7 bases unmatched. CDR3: CASSLMTSGTDTQYF. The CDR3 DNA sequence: TGTGCCAGCAGCCTGATGACTAGCGGGACTGATACGCAGTATTTT.

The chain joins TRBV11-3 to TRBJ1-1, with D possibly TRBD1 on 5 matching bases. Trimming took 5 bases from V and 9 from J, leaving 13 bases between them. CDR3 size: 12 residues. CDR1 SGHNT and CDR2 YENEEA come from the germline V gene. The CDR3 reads CASSLAGEKAFF. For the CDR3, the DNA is TGTGCCAGCAGCCTAGCGGGGGAAAAAGCTTTCTTT.

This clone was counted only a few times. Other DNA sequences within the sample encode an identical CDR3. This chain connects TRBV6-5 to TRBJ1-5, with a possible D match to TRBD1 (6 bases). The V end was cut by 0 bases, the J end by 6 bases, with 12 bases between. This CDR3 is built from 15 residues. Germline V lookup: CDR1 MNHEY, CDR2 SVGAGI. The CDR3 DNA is TGTGCCAGCAGTTACTCAGGGGGGGCAGGTCAGCCCCAGCATTTT. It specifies CASSYSGGAGQPQHF.

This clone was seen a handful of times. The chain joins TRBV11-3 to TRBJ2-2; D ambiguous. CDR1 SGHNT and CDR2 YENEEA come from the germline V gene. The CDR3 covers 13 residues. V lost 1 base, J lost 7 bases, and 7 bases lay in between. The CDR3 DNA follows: TGTGCCAGCAGCTTAGGGGCTGACGGGGAGCTGTTTTTT. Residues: CASSLGADGELFF.

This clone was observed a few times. Here the CDR3 DNA reads TGTGCCAGCAGTTTAACAGGGGGCTATGGCTACACCTTC. This sequence encodes CASSLTGGYGYTF. The chain couples TRBV27 to TRBJ1-2; 8 nucleotides align to TRBD1. The trim removed 2 bases at V and 4 bases at J, leaving 0 bases unmatched. The germline gives CDR1 MNHEY, CDR2 SMNVEV (reference sequence). The CDR3 spans 13 residues.

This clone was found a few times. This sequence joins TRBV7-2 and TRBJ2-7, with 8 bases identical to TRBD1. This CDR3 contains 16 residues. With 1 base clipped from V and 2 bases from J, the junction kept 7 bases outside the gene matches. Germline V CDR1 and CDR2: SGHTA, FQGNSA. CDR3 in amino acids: CASSLGGTGPTYEQYF. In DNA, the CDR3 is TGTGCCAGCAGCTTAGGCGGGACAGGCCCTACCTACGAGCAGTACTTC.

The CDR3 spells CASSLNSGGGTTDTQYF. DNA of the CDR3: TGTGCCAGCAGCTTAAATAGCGGGGGTGGAACAACAGATACGCAGTATTTT. The chain couples TRBV11-2 to TRBJ2-3; 9 nucleotides align to TRBD2. Germline V lookup: CDR1 SGHAT, CDR2 FQNNGV. Trimming cost V 2 bases and J 3 bases; bases outside gene matches: 9. The CDR3 sequence is 17 residues long.

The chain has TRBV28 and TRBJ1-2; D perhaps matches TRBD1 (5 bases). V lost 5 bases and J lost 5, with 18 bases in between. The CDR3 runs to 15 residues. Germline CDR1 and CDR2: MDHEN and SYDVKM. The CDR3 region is CASSTLGGGWYGYTF. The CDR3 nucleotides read TGTGCCAGCAGTACCCTTGGGGGGGGTTGGTATGGCTACACCTTC.

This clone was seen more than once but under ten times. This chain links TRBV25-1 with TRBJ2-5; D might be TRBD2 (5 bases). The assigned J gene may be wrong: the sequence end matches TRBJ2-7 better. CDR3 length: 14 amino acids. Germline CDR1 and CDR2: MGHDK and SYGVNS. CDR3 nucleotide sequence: TGTGCCAGCAGTGGCCTCGGACTGGACTACGAGCAGTACTTC. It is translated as CASSGLGLDYEQYF.

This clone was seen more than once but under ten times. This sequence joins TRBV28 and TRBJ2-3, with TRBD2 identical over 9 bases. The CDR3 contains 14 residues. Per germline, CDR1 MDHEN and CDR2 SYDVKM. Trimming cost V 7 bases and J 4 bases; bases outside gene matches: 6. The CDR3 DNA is TGTGCCAGCATTAGCGGGGGTGGAGCAGATACGCAGTATTTT. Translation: CASISGGGADTQYF.

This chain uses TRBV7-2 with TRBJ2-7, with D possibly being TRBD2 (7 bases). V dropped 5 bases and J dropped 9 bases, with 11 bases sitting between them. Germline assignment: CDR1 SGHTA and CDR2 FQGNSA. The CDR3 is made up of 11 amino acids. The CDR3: CASSAGAMQYF. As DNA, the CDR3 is TGTGCCAGCAGCGCGGGGGCAATGCAGTACTTC. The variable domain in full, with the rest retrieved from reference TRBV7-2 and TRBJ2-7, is GAGVSQSPSNKVTEKGKDVELRCDPISGHTALYWYRQSLGQGLEFLIYFQGNSAPDKSGLPSDRFSAERTGGSVSTLTIQRTQQEDSAVYLCASSAGAMQYFGPGTRLTVT.

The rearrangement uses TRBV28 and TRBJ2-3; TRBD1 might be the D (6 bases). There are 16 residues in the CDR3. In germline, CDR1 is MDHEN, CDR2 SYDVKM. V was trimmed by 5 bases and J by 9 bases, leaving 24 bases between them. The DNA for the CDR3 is TGTGCCAGCAGTCAACCGGACACCGACAGGCCAATAACGCAGTATTTT. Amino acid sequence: CASSQPDTDRPITQYF.

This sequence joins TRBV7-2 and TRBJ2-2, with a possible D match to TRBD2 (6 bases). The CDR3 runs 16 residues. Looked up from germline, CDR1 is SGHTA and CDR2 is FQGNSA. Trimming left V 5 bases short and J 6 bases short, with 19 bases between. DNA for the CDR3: TGTGCCAGCAGCCCACATATGGGCGGGGCGTCCGGGGAGCTGTTTTTT. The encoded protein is CASSPHMGGASGELFF.

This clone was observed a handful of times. Here the CDR3 reads CASSATVYYGYTF. In nucleotides, the CDR3 is TGCGCCAGCAGTGCGACAGTGTACTATGGCTACACCTTC. The genes are TRBV10-1 and TRBJ1-2; TRBD1 might be the D (5 bases). Germline assignment: CDR1 WNHNN and CDR2 SYGVQD (reference sequence). The CDR3 runs to 13 residues. V was trimmed by 4 bases and J by 3 bases, leaving 9 bases between them.

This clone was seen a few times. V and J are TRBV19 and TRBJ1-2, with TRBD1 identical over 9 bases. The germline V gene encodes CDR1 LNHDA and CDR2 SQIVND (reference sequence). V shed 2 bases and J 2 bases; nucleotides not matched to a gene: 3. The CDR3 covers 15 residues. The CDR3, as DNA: TGTGCCAGTAGTATATCGGGACAGGGAAACTATGGCTACACCTTC. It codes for CASSISGQGNYGYTF.

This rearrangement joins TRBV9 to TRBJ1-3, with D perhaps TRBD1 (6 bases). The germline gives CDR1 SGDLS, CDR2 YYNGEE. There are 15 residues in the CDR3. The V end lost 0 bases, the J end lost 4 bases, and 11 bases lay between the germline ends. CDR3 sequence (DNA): TGTGCCAGCAGCGTAGGCAACAGGGAAGGAAACACCATATATTTT. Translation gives CASSVGNREGNTIYF.

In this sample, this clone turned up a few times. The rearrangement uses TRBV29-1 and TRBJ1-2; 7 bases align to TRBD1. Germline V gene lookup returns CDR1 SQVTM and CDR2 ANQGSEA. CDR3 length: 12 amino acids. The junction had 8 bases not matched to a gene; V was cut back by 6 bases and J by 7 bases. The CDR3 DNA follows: TGCAGCGTAACAGGGGCAATGGGTGGCTACACCTTC. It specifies CSVTGAMGGYTF. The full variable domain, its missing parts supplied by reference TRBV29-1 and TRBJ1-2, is SAVISQKPSRDICQRGTSLTIQCQVDSQVTMMFWYRQQPGQSLTLIATANQGSEATYESGFVIDKFPISRPNLTFSTLTVSNMSPEDSSIYLCSVTGAMGGYTFGSGTRLTVV.

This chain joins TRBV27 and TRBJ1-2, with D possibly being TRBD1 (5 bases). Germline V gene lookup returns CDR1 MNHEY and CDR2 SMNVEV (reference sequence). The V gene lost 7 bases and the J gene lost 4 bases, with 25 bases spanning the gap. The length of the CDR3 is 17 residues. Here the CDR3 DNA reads TGTGCCAGCAAACTGAAGGCAGGGATCCTTCTAGTCTATGGCTACACCTTC. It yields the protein CASKLKAGILLVYGYTF.

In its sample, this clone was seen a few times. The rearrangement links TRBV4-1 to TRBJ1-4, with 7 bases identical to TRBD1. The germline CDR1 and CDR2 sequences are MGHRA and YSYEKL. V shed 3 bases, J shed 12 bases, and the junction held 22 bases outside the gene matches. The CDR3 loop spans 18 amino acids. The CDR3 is CASSHHLVDRVRVVELFF. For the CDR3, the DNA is TGCGCCAGCAGCCACCACCTCGTCGACAGGGTACGGGTCGTCGAACTGTTTTTT.

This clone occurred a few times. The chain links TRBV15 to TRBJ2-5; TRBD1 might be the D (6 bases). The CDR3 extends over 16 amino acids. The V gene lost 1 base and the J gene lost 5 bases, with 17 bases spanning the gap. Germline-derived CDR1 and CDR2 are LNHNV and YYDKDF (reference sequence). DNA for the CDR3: TGTGCCACCAGCAGAGCCCAGGGGTTACCCCCCGAGACCCAGTACTTC. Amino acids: CATSRAQGLPPETQYF.

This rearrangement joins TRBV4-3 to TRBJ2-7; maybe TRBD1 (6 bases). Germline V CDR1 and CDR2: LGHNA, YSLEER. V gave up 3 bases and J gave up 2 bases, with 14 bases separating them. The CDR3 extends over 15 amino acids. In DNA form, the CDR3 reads TGCGCCAGCAGCCAGCCCACGTCAGGGGCCTACGAGCAGTACTTC. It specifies CASSQPTSGAYEQYF.

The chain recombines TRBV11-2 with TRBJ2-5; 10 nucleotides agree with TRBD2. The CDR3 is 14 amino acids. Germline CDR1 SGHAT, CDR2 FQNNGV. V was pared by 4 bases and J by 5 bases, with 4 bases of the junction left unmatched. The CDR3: CASSYSGGRETQYF. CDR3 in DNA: TGTGCCAGCAGCTATAGCGGGGGGAGGGAGACCCAGTACTTC.

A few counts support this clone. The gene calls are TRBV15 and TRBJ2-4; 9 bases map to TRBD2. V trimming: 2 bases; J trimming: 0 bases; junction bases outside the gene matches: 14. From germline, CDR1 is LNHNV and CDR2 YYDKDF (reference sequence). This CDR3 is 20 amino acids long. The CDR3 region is CATSRKDLAGNSLAKNIQYF. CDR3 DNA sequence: TGTGCCACCAGCAGAAAAGATCTAGCGGGGAACAGTCTAGCCAAAAACATTCAGTACTTC.

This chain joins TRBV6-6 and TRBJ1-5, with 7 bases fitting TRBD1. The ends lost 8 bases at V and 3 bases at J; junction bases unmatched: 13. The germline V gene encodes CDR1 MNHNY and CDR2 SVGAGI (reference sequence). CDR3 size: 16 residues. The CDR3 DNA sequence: TGTGCCAGCCGCCAAAATCAGGGGGGCACCAATCAGCCCCAGCATTTT. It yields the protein CASRQNQGGTNQPQHF.

The DNA for the CDR3 is TGTGCCAGCAGTGTAAGGACAGGAGGAAACACCGGGGAGCTGTTTTTT. This gives the protein CASSVRTGGNTGELFF. The rearrangement joins TRBV6-1 to TRBJ2-2, with 7 bases identical to TRBD1. The ends lost 4 bases at V and 2 bases at J; junction bases unmatched: 7. From germline, CDR1 is MNHNS and CDR2 SASEGT. This CDR3 has 16 amino acids.

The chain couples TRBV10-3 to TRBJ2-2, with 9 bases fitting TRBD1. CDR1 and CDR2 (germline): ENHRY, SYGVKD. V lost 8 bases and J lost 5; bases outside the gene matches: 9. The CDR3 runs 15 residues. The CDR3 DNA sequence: TGTGCCATCCGTAGGAGGGACAGGGATACCGGGGAGCTGTTTTTT. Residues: CAIRRRDRDTGELFF.